The clone carrying this T cell receptor beta chain has a count of ten or more. Its antigen remains unknown. This sample stems from a study of T cells in Graves' hyperthyroidism and ophthalmopathy. The CDR3 contains 12 residues. Germline loops: CDR1 SGHVS, CDR2 FNYEAQ. Trimming removed 5 bases at V and 7 bases at J, with 11 bases between. The TCR beta CDR3 regions underwent amplification using RNA transcripts as the source. TCR CDR3 regions were first amplified by RT-PCR with HTBI primers. Using its own MiXCR run on the multiplex PCR reads, TCRdb lists one record per CDR3 protein. The sample lists about 400,000 distinct CDR3 sequences; 11% to 15% were seen once. Notes on the study in general: Blood also held most thyroid clonotypes expanded beyond 0.001.

The chain couples TRBV7-6 to TRBJ2-5; D call uncertain. The sample consisted of blood. The sequence was collected from a man aged 50 to 59 with Graves' ophthalmopathy. The CDR3 DNA follows: TGTGCCAGCAGCATGCAAGCAGGGACCCAGTACTTC. Translated, it gives CASSMQAGTQYF.